A single sample is the source of the 12 T cell receptor beta chains below, sequenced in a study of T cells after yellow fever vaccination. TCRdb reprocessed the 5' RACE reads via MiXCR and lists one record per CDR3 protein. The sample has about 74,000 distinct CDR3 sequences; 7.1% are singletons. This specimen was CD8+ T cells sorted from PBMCs, taken 5 days after the first yellow fever vaccination. The source is a man younger than 30 who received the YFV17D yellow fever vaccine.

The chain couples TRBV7-9 to TRBJ1-6, with 7 bases lining up with TRBD1. V lost 5 bases to trimming and J lost 7 bases; unmatched junction nucleotides: 11. Germline CDR1 and CDR2: SEHNR and FQNEAQ (reference sequence). The CDR3 loop spans 16 amino acids. The CDR3: CASSRGTEGRNSPLHF. DNA for the CDR3: TGTGCCAGCAGCCGTGGGACAGAGGGTAGAAATTCACCCCTCCACTTT.

This clonotype was observed at least ten times. The chain recombines TRBV6-2 or TRBV6-3 with TRBJ1-1; maybe TRBD1 (5 bases). Germline values: CDR1 MNHEY, CDR2 SVGEGT. The CDR3 has 14 residues. Trimming took off 5 bases at V and 7 bases at J, with 17 bases between the two ends. For the CDR3, the DNA is TGTGCCAGCAGTCGCCTTGAGGGGCAGGGTGAAGCTTTCTTT. It translates to CASSRLEGQGEAFF.

This clonotype occurred a few times. V usage is TRBV2 and J usage is TRBJ1-1, with TRBD1 identical over 7 bases. The CDR3 has 15 amino acids. Germline V CDR1 and CDR2: SNHLY, FYNNEI. V lost 6 bases and J lost 4; bases outside the gene matches: 11. CDR3 coding DNA: TGTGCCAGCAGCCCCACGACAGGGTTATCCACTGAAGCTTTCTTT. Protein product: CASSPTTGLSTEAFF.

The V call is TRBV5-1, the J call TRBJ2-5; D call uncertain. CDR3 length: 16 residues. Germline loops: CDR1 SGHRS, CDR2 YFSETQ. V was clipped by 3 bases and J by 1 base, with 16 bases between them. CDR3 sequence reads: CASSSDLESLQETQYF. As DNA, the CDR3 is TGCGCCAGCAGCTCGGACCTCGAGAGCCTCCAAGAGACCCAGTACTTC.

This chain connects TRBV5-6 to TRBJ2-5; perhaps TRBD2 as D (6 bases). Germline V gene lookup returns CDR1 SGHDT and CDR2 YYEEEE. The CDR3 extends over 16 amino acids. Trimming removed 0 bases from V and 6 bases from J, with 18 bases in between. CDR3 amino acids: CASSLGGKWRVQTQYF. In nucleotides, the CDR3 is TGTGCCAGCAGCTTGGGAGGGAAATGGAGGGTACAGACCCAGTACTTC.

The V call is TRBV6-5, the J call TRBJ1-1; D is possibly TRBD1 (6 bases). The CDR3 spans 14 residues. Trimming cost V 2 bases and J 2 bases, with 9 bases left between them. The germline V gene encodes CDR1 MNHEY and CDR2 SVGAGI. The DNA for the CDR3 is TGTGCCAGCAGTTACATCAGGGGTAACACTGAAGCTTTCTTT. This encodes CASSYIRGNTEAFF.

This chain links TRBV6-2 or TRBV6-3 with TRBJ2-2; tentatively, D is TRBD1 or TRBD2 (5 bases each). The CDR3 totals 16 residues. The V gene's germline CDR1 is MNHEY and CDR2 SVGEGT. Trimming removed 6 bases at V and 6 bases at J, with 20 bases between. The CDR3 reads CASSLRAGGSAGELFF. CDR3 coding DNA: TGTGCCAGCAGCCTTCGAGCTGGGGGATCCGCCGGGGAGCTGTTTTTT.

In this sample, this clonotype turned up many times. CDR3 coding DNA: TGCGCCAGCAGCCTAGGCGGGACACTGTTTTTT. Its protein is CASSLGGTLFF. V and J are TRBV4-1 and TRBJ1-4, with D possibly being TRBD1 (5 bases). V gave up 4 bases and J gave up 13 bases, with 10 bases separating them. CDR1 MGHRA and CDR2 YSYEKL come from the germline V gene. The length of the CDR3 is 11 residues.

Only a few counts were recorded for this clonotype. This chain links TRBV15 with TRBJ2-1; D not certain. There are 14 residues in the CDR3. The V gene lost 0 bases and the J gene lost 0 bases, with 3 bases spanning the gap. CDR1 and CDR2 (germline): LNHNV, YYDKDF (reference sequence). Here the CDR3 reads CATSRDYSYNEQFF. CDR3 nucleotides: TGTGCCACCAGCAGAGATTACTCCTACAATGAGCAGTTCTTC.

This clonotype was seen repeatedly, ten times or more. V and J are TRBV12-5 and TRBJ2-7; D is possibly TRBD1 (5 bases). This CDR3 spans 13 amino acids. V was trimmed by 1 base and J by 5 bases, leaving 9 bases between them. Germline V gene sequence: CDR1 LGHNT, CDR2 FRNRAP. This CDR3 reads CASGLEGFNEQYF. The CDR3 DNA reads as TGTGCTAGTGGTTTGGAGGGGTTCAACGAGCAGTACTTC. Filled out from reference TRBV12-5 and TRBJ2-7, the complete variable domain reads DARVTQTPRHKVTEMGQEVTMRCQPILGHNTVFWYRQTMMQGLELLAYFRNRAPLDDSGMPKDRFSAEMPDATLATLKIQPSEPRDSAVYFCASGLEGFNEQYFGPGTRLTVT.

The chain has TRBV20-1 and TRBJ2-3; 9 nucleotides align to TRBD1. The V and J ends lost 6 bases and 5 bases, in that order; junction bases with no gene match: 6. Germline-derived CDR1 and CDR2 are DFQATT and SNEGSKA (reference sequence). This CDR3 has 13 residues. The CDR3 loop reads CSAEQGAGDTQYF. The CDR3 bases are TGCAGTGCGGAACAGGGGGCGGGAGATACGCAGTATTTT.

This clonotype was seen only a few times. The CDR3 spells CASTGTGYEQYF. The CDR3 DNA sequence: TGTGCCAGCACAGGGACGGGCTACGAGCAGTACTTC. The chain couples TRBV6-6 to TRBJ2-7; D is possibly TRBD1 or TRBD2 (5 bases each). Trimming removed 7 bases at V and 3 bases at J, with 10 bases between. Germline CDR1 reads MNHNY; CDR2 reads SVGAGI (reference sequence). CDR3 length equals 12 residues.